The 11 T cell receptor beta chains listed next were all sequenced from one sample in a study of blood T cell repertoires in COVID-19. TCRdb keeps only in-frame clones here, not all; method: immunoSEQ multiplex PCR. The repertoire holds around 150,000 clones, with approximately 79% as singletons. The sequenced material came from peripheral blood. These receptors all stem from a woman aged 40-49 years with COVID-19, enrolled during active disease.

J is TRBJ2-1 and V is TRBV19, with 7 bases identical to TRBD1. The J segment lost 12 bases and the V segment lost 4 bases, leaving 3 bases of the junction unmatched. Germline V gene lookup returns CDR1 LNHDA and CDR2 SQIVND (reference sequence). This CDR3 is 11 amino acids long. The CDR3 loop is CASSRGTVQFF. The CDR3, as DNA: TGTGCCAGTAGTAGAGGGACAGTGCAGTTCTTC.

The genes are TRBV28 and TRBJ1-3; no firm D call. The CDR3 length is 16 residues. V was clipped by 3 bases and J by 2 bases, with 14 bases between them. Germline loops: CDR1 MDHEN, CDR2 SYDVKM. In DNA, the CDR3 is TGTGCCAGCAGTTTTCTCCGGGGAGTTGCTGGAAACACCATATATTTT. Its protein product is CASSFLRGVAGNTIYF.

The chain couples TRBV4-1 to TRBJ2-3, with D uncertain. This CDR3 contains 14 residues. CDR1 is MGHRA and CDR2 is YSYEKL in the germline V gene. V dropped 2 bases and J dropped 8 bases, with 14 bases sitting between them. CDR3 in amino acids: CASSQLTRRATQYF. The CDR3 bases are TGCGCCAGCAGCCAATTGACCAGGCGAGCTACGCAGTATTTT.

The rearrangement links TRBV6-6 to TRBJ1-4, with 8 bases matching TRBD1. CDR3 length: 14 residues. Germline-derived CDR1 and CDR2 are MNHNY and SVGAGI (reference sequence). J was trimmed by 8 bases and V by 6 bases; bases with no gene match: 8. The CDR3 bases are TGTGCCAGCAGGCGGACAGGGTTAGGCGAAAAACTGTTTTTT. It encodes CASRRTGLGEKLFF.

V and J are TRBV28 and TRBJ2-1; 8 bases agree with TRBD2. The V segment lost 6 bases and the J segment 2 bases; nucleotides outside the gene matches: 9. Germline values: CDR1 MDHEN, CDR2 SYDVKM. The CDR3 loop spans 16 amino acids. The CDR3, as DNA: TGTGCCAGCAGATACCCCACGCGGGAGGCCTACAATGAGCAGTTCTTC. This gives the protein CASRYPTREAYNEQFF.

In its sample, this clone was seen a few times. The chain recombines TRBV19 with TRBJ1-6, with a possible D match to TRBD1 (6 bases). The germline V gene has CDR1 LNHDA and CDR2 SQIVND (reference sequence). The CDR3 extends over 14 amino acids. Trimming removed 3 bases at V and 8 bases at J, with 11 bases between. The CDR3 nucleotides are TGTGCCAGTAGTATCGACAGGAGTGATTCACCCCTCCACTTT. Amino acids: CASSIDRSDSPLHF. The full variable domain, its missing parts supplied by reference TRBV19 and TRBJ1-6, is DGGITQSPKYLFRKEGQNVTLSCEQNLNHDAMYWYRQDPGQGLRLIYYSQIVNDFQKGDIAEGYSVSREKKESFPLTVTSAQKNPTAFYLCASSIDRSDSPLHFGNGTRLTVT.

This clone was observed once. This chain links TRBV30 with TRBJ2-5; a possible D gene is TRBD1 (5 bases). There are 16 residues in the CDR3. Germline values: CDR1 GTSNPN, CDR2 SVGIG (reference sequence). The V end was cut by 3 bases, the J end by 4 bases, with 21 bases between. For the CDR3, the DNA is TGTGCCTGGAGCCCACCGACAGACCCACGTGGAGAGACCCAGTACTTC. Its translation is CAWSPPTDPRGETQYF.

The chain employs TRBV28 and TRBJ1-2; no definite D call. The V end was cut by 6 bases, the J end by 0 bases, with 17 bases between. There are 16 residues in the CDR3. CDR1 and CDR2 (germline): MDHEN, SYDVKM. DNA of the CDR3: TGTGCCAGCAGGGCGGTTTTGAGGGCGACTAACTATGGCTACACCTTC. Encoded protein: CASRAVLRATNYGYTF.

The chain couples TRBV4-1 to TRBJ1-1, with D hard to call. CDR1 and CDR2 from the germline V gene are MGHRA and YSYEKL. The CDR3 spans 14 residues. The V end was cut by 8 bases, the J end by 3 bases, with 16 bases between. Here the CDR3 reads CASLPVEGYTEAFF. The DNA of the CDR3 is TGCGCCAGCCTGCCGGTGGAGGGTTACACTGAAGCTTTCTTT.

This clone appeared once. This chain uses TRBV5-6 with TRBJ2-2; D unclear. Between the trimmed V and J ends, which lost 2 bases and 6 bases, there was a span of 5 bases. Germline V gene data show CDR1 as SGHDT and CDR2 as YYEEEE. The CDR3 runs to 12 residues. The chain's CDR3 is CASSFEPGELFF. The CDR3 nucleotides are TGTGCCAGCAGCTTTGAGCCCGGGGAGCTGTTTTTT.

This clone was counted only a few times. The chain combines TRBV6-5 with TRBJ2-1, with 9 bases aligning to TRBD2. Germline-derived CDR1 and CDR2 are MNHEY and SVGAGI. This CDR3 comprises 13 residues. V lost 7 bases and J lost 10; bases outside the gene matches: 8. CDR3 sequence (DNA): TGTGCCAGCAAGATTAGCGGGAGAGGAGAGCAGTTCTTC. Translation: CASKISGRGEQFF.